These 21 T cell receptor beta chains originate from one sample sequenced in a study of blood T cell repertoires in COVID-19. Measured with immunoSEQ multiplex PCR; TCRdb has only the in-frame clones, and not every one. This repertoire shows 100,000 to 150,000 clones, under 90% found once; its top ten account for roughly 9.1%. Sequences were obtained from peripheral blood. These TCRs come from an older woman with active or convalescent COVID-19.

As for this clone: The sample contains more than one DNA sequence encoding this CDR3. The chain links TRBV24-1 to TRBJ2-1, with 13 bases aligning to TRBD2. CDR1 KGHDR and CDR2 SFDVKD come from the germline V gene. The CDR3 totals 16 residues. V trimming: 4 bases; J trimming: 8 bases; junction bases outside the gene matches: 7. CDR3 nucleotide sequence: TGTGCCACCAGTGACTGGACTAGCGGGAGACCTGATGAGCAGTTCTTC. It yields the protein CATSDWTSGRPDEQFF.

This clone turned up a few times. The rearrangement joins TRBV2 to TRBJ1-5; D unresolved. V lost 6 bases and J 5 bases, leaving 8 bases between the germline ends. The CDR3 extends over 12 amino acids. The germline V gene has CDR1 SNHLY and CDR2 FYNNEI. In nucleotides, the CDR3 is TGTGCCAGCAGCGACACCCATCAGCCCCAGCATTTT. It codes for CASSDTHQPQHF. Full variable domain (remainder filled in from reference TRBV2 and TRBJ1-5): EPEVTQTPSHQVTQMGQEVILRCVPISNHLYFYWYRQILGQKVEFLVSFYNNEISEKSEIFDDQFSVERPDGSNFTLKIRSTKLEDSAMYFCASSDTHQPQHFGDGTRLSIL.

The chain joins TRBV9 to TRBJ1-1; TRBD1 agrees at 8 bases. The CDR3 extends over 13 amino acids. CDR1 is SGDLS, CDR2 YYNGEE, per germline. Losses at the gene ends were 4 bases for V and 3 bases for J; bases not matched to a gene: 2. The CDR3 region has the DNA TGTGCCAGCAGCCAACAGGGGGACACTGAAGCTTTCTTT. Translating gives CASSQQGDTEAFF.

The chain links TRBV6-1 to TRBJ2-5; possibly TRBD2 for D (6 bases). This CDR3 region has 16 residues. In germline, CDR1 is MNHNS, CDR2 SASEGT. Trimming removed 3 bases from V and 9 bases from J, with 23 bases in between. CDR3 region: CASSDFPSPGWRAQYF. The DNA for the CDR3 is TGTGCCAGCAGTGATTTCCCCTCTCCCGGTTGGAGGGCCCAGTACTTC.

This clone was found a few times. The chain has TRBV28 and TRBJ2-7; a weak D match, TRBD1 (8 bases). The CDR3 runs 15 residues. The ends were cut back, 6 bases at V and 8 bases at J, with 23 bases in the middle. Germline lookup yields CDR1 MDHEN and CDR2 SYDVKM. The DNA of the CDR3 is TGTGCCAGCAGACATACAGGGGGGGACCCGTTCAAGCAGTACTTC. Translated: CASRHTGGDPFKQYF.

The chain employs TRBV10-3 and TRBJ1-5; D might be TRBD1 (5 bases). Trimming cost V 8 bases and J 3 bases, with 8 bases left between them. This CDR3 is built from 12 residues. Germline loops: CDR1 ENHRY, CDR2 SYGVKD. CDR3 sequence (DNA): TGTGCCATCGCAGGGATCAATCAGCCCCAGCATTTT. Its translation is CAIAGINQPQHF.

The chain has TRBV6-6 and TRBJ1-3, with D perhaps TRBD1 (6 bases). The CDR3 has 15 amino acids. The V end was cut by 4 bases, the J end by 1 base, with 11 bases between. Germline V gene lookup returns CDR1 MNHNY and CDR2 SVGAGI (reference sequence). The CDR3 loop is CASSWGGPSGNTIYF. The CDR3 coding sequence is TGTGCCAGCAGTTGGGGGGGCCCTTCTGGAAACACCATATATTTT.

The gene calls are TRBV4-3 and TRBJ1-2; D might be TRBD1 (5 bases). Trimming took 0 bases from V and 4 from J, leaving 12 bases between them. CDR3 length: 15 amino acids. The V gene's germline CDR1 is LGHNA and CDR2 YSLEER. This CDR3 reads CASSQDLGQIYGYTF. CDR3 in DNA: TGCGCCAGCAGCCAAGATTTGGGGCAGATCTATGGCTACACCTTC.

The rearrangement uses TRBV5-1 and TRBJ1-5, with 10 bases matching TRBD1. This CDR3 contains 14 residues. After removal of 5 bases from V and 5 bases from J, the junction contained 4 bases not matched to a gene. The germline gives CDR1 SGHRS, CDR2 YFSETQ. The CDR3 spells CASRVGTGDQPQHF. CDR3 DNA: TGCGCCAGCAGGGTAGGGACAGGGGATCAGCCCCAGCATTTT.

The chain carries TRBV7-3 and TRBJ2-1, with 9 bases identical to TRBD2. The CDR3 length is 15 residues. CDR1 is SGHTA and CDR2 is FQGTGA in the germline V gene. With V trimmed by 4 bases and J by 4 bases, 5 bases remained unmatched. The CDR3 here is CASSSSAGGYNEQFF. The CDR3 DNA follows: TGTGCCAGCAGCTCATCAGCGGGAGGATACAATGAGCAGTTCTTC.

The chain carries TRBV19 and TRBJ2-6, with unresolved D. V was trimmed by 3 bases and J by 0 bases, leaving 6 bases between them. The CDR3 totals 15 residues. Germline V lookup: CDR1 LNHDA, CDR2 SQIVND (reference sequence). CDR3 DNA: TGTGCCAGTAGTATCAAAGCCTCTGGGGCCAACGTCCTGACTTTC. Translating it yields CASSIKASGANVLTF.

This clone was seen once. V and J are TRBV11-2 and TRBJ2-5; D perhaps matches TRBD1 (6 bases). The CDR3 is 15 residues long. Between the trimmed V and J ends, which lost 3 bases and 2 bases, there was a span of 13 bases. CDR1 is SGHAT, CDR2 FQNNGV, per germline. The CDR3 reads CASSFRQDTQETQYF. CDR3 in DNA: TGTGCCAGCAGCTTCAGACAGGATACACAAGAGACCCAGTACTTC.

The chain carries TRBV7-3 and TRBJ2-1; possible D gene TRBD2, 6 bases. The CDR3 contains 15 residues. Deletions cut 5 bases from V and 6 bases from J, with 17 bases between. From germline, CDR1 is SGHTA and CDR2 FQGTGA. The CDR3 DNA follows: TGTGCCAGCAGCCTCGCTAGACTAGTTGGCAATGAGCAGTTCTTC. Protein sequence: CASSLARLVGNEQFF.

J is TRBJ1-5 and V is TRBV15; a possible D gene is TRBD1 (5 bases). The CDR3 has 16 amino acids. V dropped 0 bases and J dropped 6 bases, with 15 bases sitting between them. Germline V gene lookup returns CDR1 LNHNV and CDR2 YYDKDF (reference sequence). The CDR3 DNA reads TGTGCCACCAGCAGAGATCGCGGGGACCGAGGTCAGCCCCAGCATTTT. Residues: CATSRDRGDRGQPQHF.

This chain uses TRBV10-1 with TRBJ2-1; 15 nucleotides match TRBD2. The J segment lost 6 bases and the V segment lost 6 bases, leaving 6 bases of the junction unmatched. Germline values: CDR1 WNHNN, CDR2 SYGVQD (reference sequence). The CDR3 is 16 residues long. DNA of the CDR3: TGCGCCAGCAGCCGATGGACTAGCGGGGGGGTCAATGAGCAGTTCTTC. Translating gives CASSRWTSGGVNEQFF.

This rearrangement joins TRBV6-5 to TRBJ2-7; no definite D call. Trimming shortened V by 4 bases and J by 4 bases, and 5 bases separated the two germline ends. This CDR3 region has 11 residues. Per germline, CDR1 MNHEY and CDR2 SVGAGI. CDR3 sequence: CASSSQYEQYF. The CDR3 DNA follows: TGTGCCAGCAGTTCCCAATACGAGCAGTACTTC.

V usage is TRBV6-6 and J usage is TRBJ1-1, with unresolved D. V gave up 3 bases and J gave up 3 bases, with 11 bases separating them. Germline lookup yields CDR1 MNHNY and CDR2 SVGAGI (reference sequence). There are 14 residues in the CDR3. Here the CDR3 DNA reads TGTGCCAGCAGTTATTTTGGGCGGGACACTGAAGCTTTCTTT. As protein: CASSYFGRDTEAFF.

The chain carries TRBV6-5 and TRBJ1-6; D is undetermined. The V gene lost 0 bases and the J gene lost 8 bases, with 14 bases spanning the gap. There are 16 residues in the CDR3. Per the germline V gene, CDR1 is MNHEY and CDR2 is SVGAGI. CDR3 residues: CASSYSASPRDSPLHF. CDR3 nucleotides: TGTGCCAGCAGTTACTCGGCCTCCCCGAGGGATTCACCCCTCCACTTT.

The J gene is TRBJ1-5, the V gene TRBV27, with D possibly being TRBD1 (6 bases). V dropped 1 base and J dropped 4 bases, with 17 bases sitting between them. From germline, CDR1 is MNHEY and CDR2 SMNVEV (reference sequence). The CDR3 covers 17 residues. CDR3 DNA sequence: TGTGCCAGCAGTTTATTCCCCCTACAGGGATCTAATCAGCCCCAGCATTTT. It is translated as CASSLFPLQGSNQPQHF.

The chain uses TRBV19 and TRBJ1-5; TRBD1 is a possible D gene (6 bases). The CDR3 sequence is 14 residues long. Germline lookup yields CDR1 LNHDA and CDR2 SQIVND (reference sequence). V shed 0 bases and J shed 6 bases, with 9 bases lying between them. CDR3 coding DNA: TGTGCCAGTAGTATAGAGCAAGGGGGTCAGCCCCAGCATTTT. This gives the protein CASSIEQGGQPQHF.

The DNA of the CDR3 is TGTGCCAGCAGCGACCTAGGGACTAGCGGGGCTTTCTACGAGCAGTACGTC. Translated, it gives CASSDLGTSGAFYEQYV. This chain joins TRBV27 and TRBJ2-7; 13 nucleotides line up with TRBD2. The CDR3 sequence is 17 residues long. V lost 6 bases and J lost 3; bases outside the gene matches: 11. CDR1 is MNHEY and CDR2 is SMNVEV in the germline V gene (reference sequence).